The rows below give T cell receptor beta chains drawn from one sample of a study of radiation and T cells in renal cell carcinoma. Libraries were prepared by immunoSEQ multiplex PCR; TCRdb keeps only in-frame clonotypes and omits some of them. The profile covers roughly 120,000 clones, with over 75% appearing a single time and less than 2.5% taken by the ten largest. Specimen: blood, collected from a patient whose treatment included radiotherapy and nephrectomy. Receptors were obtained from a woman aged 60-70 years with renal cell carcinoma. The CDR3 runs from the conserved cysteine through the conserved F or W. The D gene is left open where the match is weak. Part of the rows lack a size; the others show once, few, many or a class for expanded clones.

D	V	J	size	DNA	CDR3
TRBD1	TRBV29-1	TRBJ2-7	-	TGCAGCGTCGGGACAGGGCCCGGCTCCTACGAGCAGTACTTC	CSVGTGPGSYEQYF
-	TRBV18	TRBJ1-5	-	TGTGCCAGCTCAGGAGTTGTGGATCAGCCCCAGCATTTT	CASSGVVDQPQHF
-	TRBV11-3	TRBJ2-2	-	TGTGCCAGCAGCTTAGATGGGGTCTCCGGGGAGCTGTTTTTT	CASSLDGVSGELFF
-	TRBV2	TRBJ1-1	few	TGTGCCTGGTTCCAGGGTGACACTGAAGCTTTCTTT	CAWFQGDTEAFF
-	TRBV2	TRBJ2-6	few	TGTGCCAGCAGATCCGGGGCGAACGTCCTGACTTTC	CASRSGANVLTF
TRBD1	TRBV7-6	TRBJ2-7	-	TGTGCCAGCAGCTTAGATCCGTTAAGGGGACAGATACTTGAGCAGTACTTC	CASSLDPLRGQILEQYF
TRBD1	TRBV5-1	TRBJ2-3	-	TGCGCCAGCAGCTTAAGGGACAGTTATAGCACAGATACGCAGTATTTT	CASSLRDSYSTDTQYF
TRBD1	TRBV29-1	TRBJ1-5	few	TGCAGCGTCAGGACAGGGGGTGGGGGAAGCAATCAGCCCCAGCATTTT	CSVRTGGGGSNQPQHF
TRBD2	TRBV5-1	TRBJ2-7	-	TGCGCCAGCAGCCCCGTAGCGGGGGGTTCCTACGAGCAGTACTTC	CASSPVAGGSYEQYF
-	TRBV19	TRBJ2-7	-	TGTGCCAGTAGTATAGCCGGACTCTACGAGCAGTACTTC	CASSIAGLYEQYF
-	TRBV6-6	TRBJ1-1	-	TGTGCCAGCAGTTACTCGATCGGGACCGCCGGGACTGAAGCTTTCTTT	CASSYSIGTAGTEAFF
-	TRBV6-6	TRBJ1-4	few	TGTGCCAGCAGCACGACGGAGGGGGATGAAAAACTGTTTTTT	CASSTTEGDEKLFF
TRBD1	TRBV2	TRBJ1-2	-	TGTGCCAGCAGTGACAGGGACAGGGTGTCCGGCTACACCTTC	CASSDRDRVSGYTF
-	TRBV6-6	TRBJ1-5	once	TGTGCCAGCAGTTACGGGGGAGCGGGCAATCAGCCCCAGCATTTT	CASSYGGAGNQPQHF
TRBD1	TRBV30	TRBJ2-3	-	TGTGCCTGGAGTGTGTCGGGGGCGGGACAGGGGGCATATACGCAGTATTTT	CAWSVSGAGQGAYTQYF
-	TRBV9	TRBJ2-5	-	TGTGCCAGCAGCATAAGCACCCAAGAGACCCAGTACTTC	CASSISTQETQYF
TRBD2	TRBV7-2	TRBJ2-7	-	TGTGCCAGCAGCTTAGTAGCGGGAGGGCCCAACGAGCAGTACTTC	CASSLVAGGPNEQYF
TRBD1	TRBV28	TRBJ1-3	-	TGTGCCAGCAGTCTACAGGGGCCCGGTTGGTCTGGAAACACCATATATTTT	CASSLQGPGWSGNTIYF
-	TRBV2	TRBJ2-7	-	TGTGCCAGCAGTGAAGGGGTATCCTACGAGCAGTACTTC	CASSEGVSYEQYF
TRBD2	TRBV4-1	TRBJ2-5	few	TGCGCCACCGGACTAGCGGGGGGGCCCCAAGAGACCCAGTACTTC	CATGLAGGPQETQYF
TRBD1	TRBV19	TRBJ1-2	-	TGTGCCAGTGTGGACAGGGGGCGAAGGGGCTACACCTTC	CASVDRGRRGYTF
TRBD1	TRBV28	TRBJ2-2	-	TGTGCCAGCAGCCGAATGACCGGACAGGGTTCGACCGGGGAGCTGTTTTTT	CASSRMTGQGSTGELFF
-	TRBV9	TRBJ1-6	-	TGTGCCAGCAGCGTAGACGACAGTTATTCACCCCTCCACTTT	CASSVDDSYSPLHF
-	TRBV19	TRBJ1-4	-	TGTGCCACTAGAGTTCGAACGACTAATGAAAAACTGTTTTTT	CATRVRTTNEKLFF
TRBD1	TRBV19	TRBJ2-7	-	TGTGCCAGTAGGACAGGGTACGAGCAGTACTTC	CASRTGYEQYF
-	TRBV10-1	TRBJ2-7	-	TGCGCCAGCAGCTCTACCCCCACGGCAGGGATCTACGAGCAGTACTTC	CASSSTPTAGIYEQYF
-	TRBV6-1	TRBJ2-5	-	TGTGCCAGCAGTGAATGGGTTGAGGGGGGGCGAGAGACCCAGTACTTC	CASSEWVEGGRETQYF
TRBD1	TRBV5-4	TRBJ2-2	-	TGTGCCAGCAGTACCGGGACAGGGGGGATCGGGGAGCTGTTTTTT	CASSTGTGGIGELFF
-	TRBV6-1	TRBJ1-6	-	TGTGCCAGCAGTCGGGATAATTCACCCCTCCACTTT	CASSRDNSPLHF
-	TRBV7-9	TRBJ2-3	-	TGTGCCAGCAGCTTAGCGGATACGCAGTATTTT	CASSLADTQYF
TRBD2	TRBV19	TRBJ2-7	once	TGTGCCAGTAGTCGGGGGGGCGAAGTCTACGAGCAGTACTTC	CASSRGGEVYEQYF
TRBD1	TRBV15	TRBJ1-1	-	TGTGCCACCAGCAGGGCAGGGGGTGGCACTGAAGCTTTCTTT	CATSRAGGGTEAFF
TRBD1	TRBV28	TRBJ2-7	-	TGTGCCAGCAGTTTATACGACAGGGTGTGGGACTACGAGCAGTACTTC	CASSLYDRVWDYEQYF
-	TRBV6-5	TRBJ1-1	-	TGTGCCAGCAGCCCGATCACAGGGAACACTGAAGCTTTCTTT	CASSPITGNTEAFF
-	TRBV6-5	TRBJ1-2	few	TGTGCCAGCAGTTACGTAGGGAACGATGGCTACACCTTC	CASSYVGNDGYTF
-	TRBV6-1	TRBJ1-3	-	TGTGCCAGCAGTGAAATTTCCGCCTCCTCTGGAAACACCATATATTTT	CASSEISASSGNTIYF
TRBD1	TRBV7-9	TRBJ2-1	once	TGTGCCAGCAGCCATCCTACAGGGGAGAGGAATGAGCAGTTCTTC	CASSHPTGERNEQFF
-	TRBV5-1	TRBJ1-2	-	TGCGCCAGCAGCTTGGACTATTCTTTTAACTATGGCTACACCTTC	CASSLDYSFNYGYTF
-	TRBV18	TRBJ2-7	-	TGTGCCAGCTCACCATCCCCCAGCTACGAGCAGTACTTC	CASSPSPSYEQYF
TRBD1	TRBV19	TRBJ2-3	-	TGTGCCAGTAGTTCCGGGACAGGGATTAGCACAGATACGCAGTATTTT	CASSSGTGISTDTQYF
-	TRBV6-6	TRBJ2-2	once	TGTGCCAGCAGTTACTCAGGGGTCACCGGGGAGCTGTTTTTT	CASSYSGVTGELFF
-	TRBV7-6	TRBJ2-2	few	TGTGCCAGCAGCTCCGGGAGTCGGGAGCTGTTTTTT	CASSSGSRELFF
-	TRBV19	TRBJ1-4	-	TGTGCCAGTAGTACCAGGGGCGCAACTAATGAAAAACTGTTTTTT	CASSTRGATNEKLFF
TRBD2	TRBV7-2	TRBJ2-2	-	TGTGCCAGCAGCCGAAAAGCGGGAGGTTCGAACACCGGGGAGCTGTTTTTT	CASSRKAGGSNTGELFF
-	TRBV19	TRBJ2-3	-	TGTGCCAGTAGTGAACGTTGGGGGGGCCCGGCAGCAGATACGCAGTATTTT	CASSERWGGPAADTQYF
-	TRBV19	TRBJ1-5	-	TGTGCCAGTAGTATTTATGCAGATTATAGCAATCAGCCCCAGCATTTT	CASSIYADYSNQPQHF
-	TRBV6-5	TRBJ1-2	-	TGTGCCAGCAGTTATTCCCCCCCGGGGGCCTATGGCTACACCTTC	CASSYSPPGAYGYTF
TRBD1	TRBV15	TRBJ2-3	-	TGTGCCACCAGCAGAGCAACAGGGGTACGAGATACGCAGTATTTT	CATSRATGVRDTQYF
-	TRBV15	TRBJ2-1	-	TGTGCCACCAGCAGGGGGCAGTCGGGGGGCGATGAGCAGTTCTTC	CATSRGQSGGDEQFF
-	TRBV4-2	TRBJ1-4	-	TGTGCCAGCCAAAAGGACGGTGGGGCGGAAAAACTGTTTTTT	CASQKDGGAEKLFF
TRBD2	TRBV7-9	TRBJ2-1	-	TGTGCCAGCAGGCAGTCTAGCGGGAGTTTCAATGAGCAGTTCTTC	CASRQSSGSFNEQFF
TRBD1	TRBV5-1	TRBJ1-2	-	TGCGCCAGCAGCTTGGGACAGGGGCCCTATGGCTACACCTTC	CASSLGQGPYGYTF